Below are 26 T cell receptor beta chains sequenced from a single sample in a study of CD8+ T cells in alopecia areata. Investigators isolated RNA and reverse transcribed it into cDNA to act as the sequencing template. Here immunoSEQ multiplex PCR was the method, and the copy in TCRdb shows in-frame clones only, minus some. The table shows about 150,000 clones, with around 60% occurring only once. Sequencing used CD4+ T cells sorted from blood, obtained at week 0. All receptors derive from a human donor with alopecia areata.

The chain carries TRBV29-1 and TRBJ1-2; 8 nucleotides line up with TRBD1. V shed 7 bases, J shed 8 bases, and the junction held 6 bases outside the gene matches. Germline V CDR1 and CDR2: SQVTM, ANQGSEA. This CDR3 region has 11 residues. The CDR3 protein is CSAGQGTGYTF. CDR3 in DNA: TGCAGCGCCGGACAGGGAACCGGCTACACCTTC.

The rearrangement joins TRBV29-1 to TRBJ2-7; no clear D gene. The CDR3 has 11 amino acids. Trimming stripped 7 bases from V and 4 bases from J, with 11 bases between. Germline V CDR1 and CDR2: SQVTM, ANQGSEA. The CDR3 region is CSAAEIYEQYF. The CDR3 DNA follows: TGCAGCGCGGCGGAGATTTACGAGCAGTACTTC.

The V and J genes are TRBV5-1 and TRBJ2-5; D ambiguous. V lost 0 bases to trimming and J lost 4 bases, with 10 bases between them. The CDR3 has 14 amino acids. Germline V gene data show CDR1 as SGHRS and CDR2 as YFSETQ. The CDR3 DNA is TGCGCCAGCAGCTTGGCCCCGACGAGAGAGACCCAGTACTTC. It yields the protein CASSLAPTRETQYF.

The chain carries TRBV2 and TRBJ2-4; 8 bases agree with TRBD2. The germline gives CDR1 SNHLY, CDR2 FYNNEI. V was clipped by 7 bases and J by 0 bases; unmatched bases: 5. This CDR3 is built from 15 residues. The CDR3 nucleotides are TGTGCCAGCACAGCGGGGGTACTAGCCAAAAACATTCAGTACTTC. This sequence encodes CASTAGVLAKNIQYF.

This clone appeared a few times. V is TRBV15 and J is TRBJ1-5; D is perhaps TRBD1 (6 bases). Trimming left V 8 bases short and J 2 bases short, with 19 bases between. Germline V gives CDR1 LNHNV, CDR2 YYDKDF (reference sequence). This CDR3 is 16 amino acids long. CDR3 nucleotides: TGTGCCACCTCTAAGACTGGGGGCAACCGCAATCAGCCCCAGCATTTT. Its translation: CATSKTGGNRNQPQHF.

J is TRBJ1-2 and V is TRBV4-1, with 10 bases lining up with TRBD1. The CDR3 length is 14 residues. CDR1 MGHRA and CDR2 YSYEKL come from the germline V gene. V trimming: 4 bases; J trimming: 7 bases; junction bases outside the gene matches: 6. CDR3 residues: CASSPGQGRAGYTF. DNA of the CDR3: TGCGCCAGCAGCCCGGGACAGGGGAGAGCTGGCTACACCTTC.

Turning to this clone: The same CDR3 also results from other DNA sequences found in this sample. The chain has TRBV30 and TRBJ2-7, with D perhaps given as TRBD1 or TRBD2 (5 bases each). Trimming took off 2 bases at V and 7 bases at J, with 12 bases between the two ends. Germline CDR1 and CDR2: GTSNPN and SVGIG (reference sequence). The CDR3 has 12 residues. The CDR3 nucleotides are TGTGCCTGGAGTCTCGGGGCGAGGGAGCAGTACTTC. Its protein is CAWSLGAREQYF.

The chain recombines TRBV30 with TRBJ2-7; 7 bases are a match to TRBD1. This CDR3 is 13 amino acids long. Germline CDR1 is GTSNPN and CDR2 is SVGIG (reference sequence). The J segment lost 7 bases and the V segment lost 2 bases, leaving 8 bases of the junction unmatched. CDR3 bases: TGTGCCTGGAGTCCGGTGGACAGGCGAGAGCAGTACTTC. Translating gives CAWSPVDRREQYF.

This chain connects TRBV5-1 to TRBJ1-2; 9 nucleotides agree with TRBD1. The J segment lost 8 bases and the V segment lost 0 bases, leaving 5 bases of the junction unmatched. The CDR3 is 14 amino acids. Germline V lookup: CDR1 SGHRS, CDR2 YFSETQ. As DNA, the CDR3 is TGCGCCAGCAGCTTGGGAGACAGGGGGGAAGGCTACACCTTC. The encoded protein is CASSLGDRGEGYTF. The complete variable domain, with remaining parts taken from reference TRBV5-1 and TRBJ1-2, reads KAGVTQTPRYLIKTRGQQVTLSCSPISGHRSVSWYQQTPGQGLQFLFEYFSETQRNKGNFPGRFSGRQFSNSRSEMNVSTLELGDSALYLCASSLGDRGEGYTFGSGTRLTVV.

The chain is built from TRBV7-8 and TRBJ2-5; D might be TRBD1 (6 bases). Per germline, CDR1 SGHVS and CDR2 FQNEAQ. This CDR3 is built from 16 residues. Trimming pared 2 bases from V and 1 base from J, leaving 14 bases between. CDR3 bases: TGTGCCAGCAGCTTAACTAGGACAGTTCTCCAAGAGACCCAGTACTTC. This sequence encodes CASSLTRTVLQETQYF.

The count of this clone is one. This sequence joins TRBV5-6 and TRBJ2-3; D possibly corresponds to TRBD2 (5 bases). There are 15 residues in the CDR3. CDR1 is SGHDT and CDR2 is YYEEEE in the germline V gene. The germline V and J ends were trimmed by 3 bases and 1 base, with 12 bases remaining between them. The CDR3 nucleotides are TGTGCCAGCAGCTCCAGATTCGGGGGCACAGATACGCAGTATTTT. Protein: CASSSRFGGTDTQYF.

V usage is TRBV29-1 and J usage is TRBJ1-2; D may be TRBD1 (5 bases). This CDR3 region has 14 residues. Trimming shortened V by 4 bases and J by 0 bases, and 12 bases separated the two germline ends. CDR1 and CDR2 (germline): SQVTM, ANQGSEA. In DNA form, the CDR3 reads TGCAGCGTTGGCGGGGACGGCACTAACTATGGCTACACCTTC. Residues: CSVGGDGTNYGYTF.

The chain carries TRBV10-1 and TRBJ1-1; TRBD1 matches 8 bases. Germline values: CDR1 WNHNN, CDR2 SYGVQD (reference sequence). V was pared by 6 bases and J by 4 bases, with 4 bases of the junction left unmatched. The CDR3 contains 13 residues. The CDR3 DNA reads TGCGCCAGCAGGCAAGGACAGGGCACTGAAGCTTTCTTT. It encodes CASRQGQGTEAFF.

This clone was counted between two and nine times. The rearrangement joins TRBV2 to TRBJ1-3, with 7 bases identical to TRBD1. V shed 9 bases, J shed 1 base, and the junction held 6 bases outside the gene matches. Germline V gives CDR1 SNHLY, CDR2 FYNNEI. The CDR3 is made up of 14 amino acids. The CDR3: CARATGVSGNTIYF. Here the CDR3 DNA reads TGTGCCAGAGCAACAGGGGTTTCTGGAAACACCATATATTTT.

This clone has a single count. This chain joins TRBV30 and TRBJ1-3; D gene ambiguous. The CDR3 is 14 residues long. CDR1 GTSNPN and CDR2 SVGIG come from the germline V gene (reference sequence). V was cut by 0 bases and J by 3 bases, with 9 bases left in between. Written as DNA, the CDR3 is TGTGCCTGGAGTGTAGTGGGTGGTGGAAACACCATATATTTT. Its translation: CAWSVVGGGNTIYF.

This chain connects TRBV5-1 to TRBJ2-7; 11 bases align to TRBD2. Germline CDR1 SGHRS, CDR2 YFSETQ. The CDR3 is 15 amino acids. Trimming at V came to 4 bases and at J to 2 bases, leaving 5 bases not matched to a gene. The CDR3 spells CASSTLAGGTYEQYF. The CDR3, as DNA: TGCGCCAGCAGCACGCTAGCGGGGGGTACCTACGAGCAGTACTTC. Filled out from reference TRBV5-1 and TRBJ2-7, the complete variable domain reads KAGVTQTPRYLIKTRGQQVTLSCSPISGHRSVSWYQQTPGQGLQFLFEYFSETQRNKGNFPGRFSGRQFSNSRSEMNVSTLELGDSALYLCASSTLAGGTYEQYFGPGTRLTVT.

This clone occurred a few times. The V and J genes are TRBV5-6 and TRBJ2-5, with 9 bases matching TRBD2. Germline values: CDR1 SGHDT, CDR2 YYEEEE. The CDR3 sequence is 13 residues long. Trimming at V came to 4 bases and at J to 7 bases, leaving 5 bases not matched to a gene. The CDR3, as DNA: TGTGCCAGCAGCCGAGCGGGGGGAGCGACCCAGTACTTC. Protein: CASSRAGGATQYF. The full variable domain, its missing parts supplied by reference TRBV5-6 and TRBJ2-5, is DAGVTQSPTHLIKTRGQQVTLRCSPKSGHDTVSWYQQALGQGPQFIFQYYEEEERQRGNFPDRFSGHQFPNYSSELNVNALLLGDSALYLCASSRAGGATQYFGPGTRLLVL.

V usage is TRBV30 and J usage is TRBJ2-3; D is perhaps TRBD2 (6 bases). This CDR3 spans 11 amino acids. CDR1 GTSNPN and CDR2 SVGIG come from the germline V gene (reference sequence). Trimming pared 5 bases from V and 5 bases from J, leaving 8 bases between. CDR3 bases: TGTGCCTGGGGGACTGGAGATACGCAGTATTTT. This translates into CAWGTGDTQYF. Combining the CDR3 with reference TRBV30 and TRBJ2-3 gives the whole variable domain SQTIHQWPATLVQPVGSPLSLECTVEGTSNPNLYWYRQAAGRGLQLLFYSVGIGQISSEVPQNLSASRPQDRQFILSSKKLLLSDSGFYLCAWGTGDTQYFGPGTRLTVL.

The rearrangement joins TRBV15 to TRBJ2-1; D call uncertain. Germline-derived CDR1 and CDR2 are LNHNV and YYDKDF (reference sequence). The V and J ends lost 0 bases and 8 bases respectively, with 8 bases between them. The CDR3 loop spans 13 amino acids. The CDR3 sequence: CATSRDFGYEQFF. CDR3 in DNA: TGTGCCACCAGCAGAGATTTTGGCTATGAGCAGTTCTTC.

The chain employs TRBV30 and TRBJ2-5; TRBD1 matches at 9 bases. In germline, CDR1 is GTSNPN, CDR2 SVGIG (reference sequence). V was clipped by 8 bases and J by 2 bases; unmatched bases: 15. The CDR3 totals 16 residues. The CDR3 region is CAHDRYRGRFQETQYF. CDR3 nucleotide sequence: TGTGCCCACGATAGGTACAGGGGGCGGTTTCAAGAGACCCAGTACTTC.

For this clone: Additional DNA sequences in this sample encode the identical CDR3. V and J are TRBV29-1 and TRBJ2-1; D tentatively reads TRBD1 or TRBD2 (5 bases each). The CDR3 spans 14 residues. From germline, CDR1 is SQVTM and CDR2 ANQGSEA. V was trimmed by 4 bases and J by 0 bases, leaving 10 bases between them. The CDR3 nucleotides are TGCAGCGTTGTTGAGGGGAGCTCCTACAATGAGCAGTTCTTC. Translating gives CSVVEGSSYNEQFF.

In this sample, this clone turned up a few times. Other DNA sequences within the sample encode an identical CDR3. The CDR3 spells CASSLAGETQYF. In nucleotides, the CDR3 is TGCGCCAGCAGCTTGGCGGGTGAGACCCAGTACTTC. This chain links TRBV5-1 with TRBJ2-5; unclear D gene. In germline, CDR1 is SGHRS, CDR2 YFSETQ. V was shortened by 0 bases and J by 5 bases, with 5 bases between the two germline ends. This CDR3 spans 12 amino acids.

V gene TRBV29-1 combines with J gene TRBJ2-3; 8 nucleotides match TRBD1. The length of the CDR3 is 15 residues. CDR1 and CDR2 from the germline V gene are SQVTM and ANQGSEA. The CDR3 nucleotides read TGCAGTGCCCCCCAGGGGGCGAGGAGGACAGATACGCAGTATTTT. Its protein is CSAPQGARRTDTQYF.

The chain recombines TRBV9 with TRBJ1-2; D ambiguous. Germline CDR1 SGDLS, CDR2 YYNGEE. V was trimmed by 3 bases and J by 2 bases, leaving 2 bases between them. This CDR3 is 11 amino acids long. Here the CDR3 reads CASSANYGYTF. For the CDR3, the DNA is TGTGCCAGCAGCGCCAACTATGGCTACACCTTC.

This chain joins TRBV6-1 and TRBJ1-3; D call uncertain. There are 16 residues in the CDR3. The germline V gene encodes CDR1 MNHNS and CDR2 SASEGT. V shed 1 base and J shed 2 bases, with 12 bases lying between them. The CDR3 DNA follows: TGTGCCAGCAGTGAAGGATTGCAAAGGGCTGGAAACACCATATATTTT. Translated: CASSEGLQRAGNTIYF.

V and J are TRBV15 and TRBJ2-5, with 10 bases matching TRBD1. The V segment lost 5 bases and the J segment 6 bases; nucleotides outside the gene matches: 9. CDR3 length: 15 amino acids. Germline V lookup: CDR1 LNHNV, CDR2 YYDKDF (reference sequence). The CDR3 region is CATSAPGQGMKTQYF. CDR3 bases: TGTGCCACCAGCGCACCGGGACAGGGGATGAAGACCCAGTACTTC.